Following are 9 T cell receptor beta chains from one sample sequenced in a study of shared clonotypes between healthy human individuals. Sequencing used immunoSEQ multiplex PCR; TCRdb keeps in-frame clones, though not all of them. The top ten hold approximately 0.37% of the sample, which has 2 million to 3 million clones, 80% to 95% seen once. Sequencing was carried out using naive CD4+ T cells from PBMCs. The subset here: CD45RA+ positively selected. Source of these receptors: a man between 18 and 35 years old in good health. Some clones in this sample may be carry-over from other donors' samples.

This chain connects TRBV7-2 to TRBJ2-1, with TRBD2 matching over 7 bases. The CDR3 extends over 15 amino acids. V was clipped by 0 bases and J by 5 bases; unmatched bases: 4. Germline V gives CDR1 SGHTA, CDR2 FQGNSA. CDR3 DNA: TGTGCCAGCAGCTTAGCGAGGACTAGAGACAATGAGCAGTTCTTC. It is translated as CASSLARTRDNEQFF.

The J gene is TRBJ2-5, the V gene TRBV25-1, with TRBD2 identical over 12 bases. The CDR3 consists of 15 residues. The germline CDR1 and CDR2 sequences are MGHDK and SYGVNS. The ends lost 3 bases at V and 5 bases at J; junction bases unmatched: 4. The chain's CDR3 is CASSDPGTSGETQYF. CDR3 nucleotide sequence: TGTGCCAGCAGTGACCCCGGGACTAGCGGGGAGACCCAGTACTTC.

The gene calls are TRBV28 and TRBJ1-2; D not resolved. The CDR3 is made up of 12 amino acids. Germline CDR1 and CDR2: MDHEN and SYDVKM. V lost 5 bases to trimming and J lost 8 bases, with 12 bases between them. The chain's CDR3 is CASSLESFGYTF. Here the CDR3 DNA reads TGTGCCAGCAGTCTGGAATCGTTCGGCTACACCTTC.

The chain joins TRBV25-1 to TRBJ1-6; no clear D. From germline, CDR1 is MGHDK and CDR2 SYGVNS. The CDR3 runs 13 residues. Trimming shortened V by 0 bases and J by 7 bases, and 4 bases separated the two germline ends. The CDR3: CASSEYVNSPLHF. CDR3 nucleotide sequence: TGTGCCAGCAGTGAATATGTAAATTCACCCCTCCACTTT. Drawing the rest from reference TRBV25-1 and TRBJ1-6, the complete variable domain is EADIYQTPRYLVIGTGKKITLECSQTMGHDKMYWYQQDPGMELHLIHYSYGVNSTEKGDLSSESTVSRIRTEHFPLTLESARPSHTSQYLCASSEYVNSPLHFGNGTRLTVT.

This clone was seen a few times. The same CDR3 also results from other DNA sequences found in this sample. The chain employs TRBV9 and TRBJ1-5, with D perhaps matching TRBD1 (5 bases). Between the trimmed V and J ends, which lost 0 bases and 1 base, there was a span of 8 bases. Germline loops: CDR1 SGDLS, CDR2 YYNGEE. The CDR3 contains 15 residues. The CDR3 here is CASSVAGLSNQPQHF. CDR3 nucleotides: TGTGCCAGCAGCGTAGCAGGGCTAAGCAATCAGCCCCAGCATTTT.

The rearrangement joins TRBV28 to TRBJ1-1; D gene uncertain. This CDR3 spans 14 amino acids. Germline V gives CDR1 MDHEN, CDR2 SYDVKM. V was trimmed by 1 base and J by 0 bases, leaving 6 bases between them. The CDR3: CASSLYRMNTEAFF. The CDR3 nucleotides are TGTGCCAGCAGTTTATATCGCATGAACACTGAAGCTTTCTTT.

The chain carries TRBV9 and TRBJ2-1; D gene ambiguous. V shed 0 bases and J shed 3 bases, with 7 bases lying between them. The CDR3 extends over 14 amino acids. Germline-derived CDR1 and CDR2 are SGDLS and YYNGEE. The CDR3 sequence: CASSVAEYYNEQFF. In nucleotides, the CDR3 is TGTGCCAGCAGCGTAGCGGAGTACTACAATGAGCAGTTCTTC.

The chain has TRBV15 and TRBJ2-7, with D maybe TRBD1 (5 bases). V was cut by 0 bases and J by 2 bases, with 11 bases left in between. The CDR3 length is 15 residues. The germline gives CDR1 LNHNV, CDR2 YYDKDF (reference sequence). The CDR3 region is CATSREWPGPYEQYF. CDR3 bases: TGTGCCACCAGCAGAGAATGGCCAGGGCCCTACGAGCAGTACTTC.

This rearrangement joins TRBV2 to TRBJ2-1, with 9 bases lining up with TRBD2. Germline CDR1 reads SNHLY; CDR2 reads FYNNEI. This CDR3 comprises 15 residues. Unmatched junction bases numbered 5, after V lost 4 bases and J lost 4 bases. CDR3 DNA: TGTGCCAGCAGTGCCCTAGCGGGGAATTACAATGAGCAGTTCTTC. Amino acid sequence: CASSALAGNYNEQFF. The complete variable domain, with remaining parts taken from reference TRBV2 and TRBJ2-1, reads EPEVTQTPSHQVTQMGQEVILRCVPISNHLYFYWYRQILGQKVEFLVSFYNNEISEKSEIFDDQFSVERPDGSNFTLKIRSTKLEDSAMYFCASSALAGNYNEQFFGPGTRLTVL.